The entry that follows covers one T cell receptor beta chain sequence. What it binds is unknown. CDR3 size: 14 residues. V lost 5 bases, J lost 6 bases, and 17 bases lay in between. Germline V gives CDR1 SGHVS, CDR2 FQNEAQ. TCRdb re-derived calls from the 5' RACE reads in MiXCR, one entry per CDR3 protein. The data show a few hundred thousand distinct CDR3 sequences, with roughly an eighth seen just once and about 0.94% held by the top ten. This sample was taken from a study of identical twins. Study findings and constraints: Out-of-frame sharing of TCR alpha in monozygotic twins was underestimated by models.

These data were likewise used in another study, on yellow fever vaccine responses in identical twins. Per that study: Twin vaccine T cell responses reportedly seemed partly convergent, partly personalized.

The chain employs TRBV7-8 and TRBJ2-7; D gene uncertain. The specimen was CD4+ T cells sorted from blood. The source is a woman younger than 30 in good health. The CDR3 bases are TGTGCCAGCAGCACCATAAGAGGAGACGGCGAGCAGTACTTC. This sequence encodes CASSTIRGDGEQYF.